A single sample gave rise to the 24 T cell receptor beta chains below, sequenced in a study of T-cell reconstitution after alpha-beta-depleted transplantation in children. For TCRbeta, the library was prepared with unique molecular identifiers. One entry per CDR3 protein results from TCRdb running MiXCR on the PCR reads. The sample carries more than 450,000 distinct CDR3 sequences, 15% to 20% recorded once. The source material was PBMCs from the stem cell graft donor, sampled from the stem cell graft. These receptors all stem from a human donor who donated a stem cell graft to a child with acute lymphoblastic leukemia.

This clonotype was detected only a few times. V gene TRBV20-1 combines with J gene TRBJ2-2; no definite D call. This CDR3 contains 14 residues. Germline V CDR1 and CDR2: DFQATT, SNEGSKA (reference sequence). V lost 0 bases, J lost 5 bases, and 10 bases lay in between. The CDR3 bases are TGCAGTGCTAGAGATATGGCAGATACCGGGGAGCTGTTTTTT. Its translation: CSARDMADTGELFF.

This clonotype has more than one count but fewer than ten. The V call is TRBV12-3 or TRBV12-4, the J call TRBJ2-3; D call uncertain. The V end lost 2 bases, the J end lost 2 bases, and 14 bases lay between the germline ends. This CDR3 spans 16 amino acids. CDR3: CASSLNHEMTTDTQYF. The CDR3 DNA reads as TGTGCCAGCAGTTTAAACCACGAAATGACCACAGATACGCAGTATTTT.

This clonotype came up a few times. The V call is TRBV5-4, the J call TRBJ2-7; TRBD2 aligns across 14 bases. The CDR3 covers 15 residues. The V segment lost 4 bases and the J segment 4 bases; nucleotides outside the gene matches: 4. Germline values: CDR1 SGHNT, CDR2 YYREEE (reference sequence). The CDR3 DNA sequence: TGTGCCAGCAGCAGGGGACTAGCGGGAGCTTACGAGCAGTACTTC. Residues: CASSRGLAGAYEQYF.

The chain has TRBV29-1 and TRBJ1-1, with D uncertain. The CDR3 runs 19 residues. V lost 6 bases and J lost 0, with 29 bases in between. The germline gives CDR1 SQVTM, CDR2 ANQGSEA. CDR3 protein: CSVDSTPPGFEPVNTEAFF. DNA for the CDR3: TGCAGCGTCGATTCCACCCCGCCAGGTTTTGAGCCGGTGAACACTGAAGCTTTCTTT.

The rearrangement links TRBV5-1 to TRBJ2-5; D may be TRBD2 (5 bases). The CDR3 is made up of 15 amino acids. The V end was cut by 0 bases, the J end by 2 bases, with 11 bases between. Germline CDR1 is SGHRS and CDR2 is YFSETQ. The CDR3 reads CASSLVYGGQETQYF. The DNA for the CDR3 is TGCGCCAGCAGCTTGGTCTATGGAGGACAAGAGACCCAGTACTTC.

The chain is built from TRBV7-9 and TRBJ2-7, with D maybe TRBD1 (6 bases). This CDR3 has 14 amino acids. V was pared by 5 bases and J by 5 bases, with 16 bases between. The germline gives CDR1 SEHNR, CDR2 FQNEAQ (reference sequence). The CDR3 here is CASSPGHSRDEQYF. DNA of the CDR3: TGTGCCAGCAGCCCGGGACATTCTCGGGACGAGCAGTACTTC.

The V and J genes are TRBV29-1 and TRBJ2-2; D unclear. Trimming stripped 1 base from V and 5 bases from J, with 11 bases between. CDR1 is SQVTM and CDR2 is ANQGSEA in the germline V gene. This CDR3 contains 14 residues. CDR3 bases: TGCAGCGTTGAAGCGCTACAGCCAACCGGGGAGCTGTTTTTT. Its protein product is CSVEALQPTGELFF.

J is TRBJ1-2 and V is TRBV19, with 11 positions matching TRBD1. V shed 8 bases and J 6 bases; nucleotides not matched to a gene: 11. CDR3 length equals 15 residues. The germline gives CDR1 LNHDA, CDR2 SQIVND (reference sequence). The CDR3 here is CASGEPGQGAHGYTF. The CDR3 DNA reads TGTGCCAGTGGCGAGCCCGGACAGGGGGCGCATGGCTACACCTTC.

This clonotype was found many times. The chain uses TRBV5-1 and TRBJ2-7, with 10 bases matching TRBD1. The CDR3 runs 15 residues. Unmatched junction bases numbered 1, after V lost 0 bases and J lost 1 base. In germline, CDR1 is SGHRS, CDR2 YFSETQ. CDR3 sequence: CASSLGQGASYEQYF. Written as DNA, the CDR3 is TGCGCCAGCAGCTTGGGACAGGGGGCTTCCTACGAGCAGTACTTC.

Note on this clonotype: Mismatch with germline at one junction end may stem from a read error. V is TRBV20-1 and J is TRBJ2-1; possibly TRBD2 for D (5 bases). Germline values: CDR1 DFQATT, CDR2 SNEGSKA (reference sequence). The CDR3 spans 13 residues. The CDR3 DNA reads TGCAGTGCTAGGACTACCGACTACAATGAGCAGTTTTTC. This gives the protein CSARTTDYNEQFF.

V gene TRBV3-1 combines with J gene TRBJ2-7, with a tentative D call TRBD2 (5 bases). Germline CDR1 is LGHDT and CDR2 is YNNKEL (reference sequence). The V gene lost 0 bases and the J gene lost 7 bases, with 16 bases spanning the gap. This CDR3 is built from 15 residues. The CDR3 nucleotides are TGTGCCAGCAGCCAAGATACACTAGTTTCGGGTGAGCAGTACTTC. Protein product: CASSQDTLVSGEQYF.

The J gene is TRBJ2-1, the V gene TRBV7-2; TRBD2 agrees at 9 bases. The CDR3 consists of 16 residues. With 5 bases clipped from V and 5 bases from J, the junction kept 10 bases outside the gene matches. Germline V gives CDR1 SGHTA, CDR2 FQGNSA. The CDR3 is CASSRPGLAGDNEQFF. CDR3 DNA: TGTGCCAGCAGCCGGCCGGGACTAGCAGGCGACAATGAGCAGTTCTTC. Variable domain in full (rest from reference TRBV7-2 and TRBJ2-1): GAGVSQSPSNKVTEKGKDVELRCDPISGHTALYWYRQSLGQGLEFLIYFQGNSAPDKSGLPSDRFSAERTGGSVSTLTIQRTQQEDSAVYLCASSRPGLAGDNEQFFGPGTRLTVL.

The sample holds a few counts of this clonotype. This chain joins TRBV11-2 and TRBJ2-1, with 9 bases fitting TRBD1. CDR3 size: 15 residues. V lost 1 base and J lost 5; bases outside the gene matches: 3. CDR1 and CDR2 (germline): SGHAT, FQNNGV. CDR3 in DNA: TGTGCCAGCAGCTTAGTCCGGGACAGGGACAATGAGCAGTTCTTC. Encoded protein: CASSLVRDRDNEQFF.

This clonotype was recorded many times. V gene TRBV18 combines with J gene TRBJ2-7, with a tentative D call TRBD1 (6 bases). The CDR3 runs to 15 residues. Germline CDR1 is KGHSH and CDR2 is LQKENI. Trimming cost V 0 bases and J 2 bases, with 11 bases left between them. The CDR3 loop is CASSPPWAGAYEQYF. The CDR3 DNA follows: TGTGCCAGCTCACCACCTTGGGCAGGGGCCTACGAGCAGTACTTC.

This clonotype was counted only a few times. CDR3 sequence (DNA): TGTGCCAGCAGCTCCGGGACCCTTGAGCAGTTCTTC. Translation gives CASSSGTLEQFF. The V call is TRBV27, the J call TRBJ2-1; either TRBD1 or TRBD2 may supply D (5 bases each). This CDR3 has 12 residues. Trimming removed 6 bases at V and 9 bases at J, with 12 bases between. Germline V gives CDR1 MNHEY, CDR2 SMNVEV (reference sequence).

This rearrangement joins TRBV4-1 to TRBJ2-5, with no clear D. There are 16 residues in the CDR3. Per germline, CDR1 MGHRA and CDR2 YSYEKL. Trimming pared 1 base from V and 2 bases from J, leaving 14 bases between. In DNA form, the CDR3 reads TGCGCCAGCAGCCAAGGGTTGATTCGCTTTCAAGAGACCCAGTACTTC. Protein: CASSQGLIRFQETQYF.

The chain couples TRBV6-1 to TRBJ2-5; D unresolved. The CDR3 sequence is 14 residues long. V dropped 3 bases and J dropped 2 bases, with 10 bases sitting between them. Per the germline V gene, CDR1 is MNHNS and CDR2 is SASEGT. Written as DNA, the CDR3 is TGTGCCAGCAGTGACACCGTACTACAAGAGACCCAGTACTTC. Translating gives CASSDTVLQETQYF.

This clonotype was recorded a few times. V gene TRBV28 combines with J gene TRBJ2-2, with 7 nucleotides matching TRBD2. The germline gives CDR1 MDHEN, CDR2 SYDVKM. J was trimmed by 4 bases and V by 3 bases; bases with no gene match: 8. The CDR3 runs 16 residues. This CDR3 is CASSFPIAGATGELFF. The CDR3 DNA reads TGTGCCAGCAGTTTCCCCATAGCGGGTGCCACCGGGGAGCTGTTTTTT.

The chain couples TRBV11-2 to TRBJ1-2; D is unclear. The CDR3 runs to 14 residues. Germline CDR1 SGHAT, CDR2 FQNNGV. Trimming left V 5 bases short and J 5 bases short, with 15 bases between. The CDR3 bases are TGTGCCAGCAGCCGCGGACTGTATGCATATGGCTACACCTTC. This sequence encodes CASSRGLYAYGYTF.

The gene calls are TRBV30 and TRBJ2-7; no definite D call. CDR3 length: 15 residues. V was cut by 0 bases and J by 0 bases, with 12 bases left in between. Per the germline V gene, CDR1 is GTSNPN and CDR2 is SVGIG (reference sequence). The CDR3 DNA reads TGTGCCTGGAGTGTAGGCGGTGCAAGCTCCTACGAGCAGTACTTC. Translated, it gives CAWSVGGASSYEQYF.

In DNA, the CDR3 is TGTGCCAGCAGCCTCCCCGGACCAGGAAACACCGGGGAGCTGTTTTTT. This gives the protein CASSLPGPGNTGELFF. The rearrangement links TRBV7-9 to TRBJ2-2; no clear D. Germline V gives CDR1 SEHNR, CDR2 FQNEAQ (reference sequence). The ends were cut back, 5 bases at V and 2 bases at J, with 15 bases in the middle. CDR3 length equals 16 residues.

V is TRBV27 and J is TRBJ2-7; 7 bases line up with TRBD2. The CDR3 contains 15 residues. V was pared by 9 bases and J by 5 bases, with 16 bases of the junction left unmatched. Germline V lookup: CDR1 MNHEY, CDR2 SMNVEV (reference sequence). CDR3 in DNA: TGTGCCAGTTGGAGGGCGGGAGAATTAACCCACGAGCAGTACTTC. Protein product: CASWRAGELTHEQYF.

The rearrangement joins TRBV4-2 to TRBJ2-7, with TRBD2 as a possible D gene (6 bases). CDR1 is LGHNA and CDR2 is YNFKEQ in the germline V gene. The CDR3 is made up of 13 amino acids. The V gene lost 4 bases and the J gene lost 2 bases, with 9 bases spanning the gap. The CDR3 DNA reads as TGTGCCAGCAGCCCGACTAGAACCTACGAGCAGTACTTC. This sequence encodes CASSPTRTYEQYF.

This rearrangement joins TRBV5-5 to TRBJ1-3; D is unresolved. V was trimmed by 4 bases and J by 8 bases, leaving 10 bases between them. Germline V lookup: CDR1 SGHKS, CDR2 YYEKEE (reference sequence). The CDR3 runs 12 residues. DNA of the CDR3: TGTGCCAGCAGCCATAACGTGGACACCATATATTTT. Residues: CASSHNVDTIYF.